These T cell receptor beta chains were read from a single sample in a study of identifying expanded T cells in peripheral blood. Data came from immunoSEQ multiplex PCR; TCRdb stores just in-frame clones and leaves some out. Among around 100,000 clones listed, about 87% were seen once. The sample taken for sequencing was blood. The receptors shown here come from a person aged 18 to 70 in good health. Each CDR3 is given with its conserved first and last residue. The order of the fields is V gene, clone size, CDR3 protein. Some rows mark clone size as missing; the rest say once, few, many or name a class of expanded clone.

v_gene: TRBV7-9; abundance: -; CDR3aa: CASSPLRETQYF
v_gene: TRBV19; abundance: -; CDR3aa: CASCAGAGTEAFF
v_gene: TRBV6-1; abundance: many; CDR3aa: CALGEATGGYTF
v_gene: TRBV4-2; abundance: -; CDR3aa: CASSSASLYNEQFF
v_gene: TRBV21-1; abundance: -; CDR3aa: CASSKYYSGSSYNEQFF
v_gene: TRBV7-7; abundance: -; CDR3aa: CASSPYRGTETQYF
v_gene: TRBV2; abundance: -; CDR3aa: CASRSQEDQPQHF
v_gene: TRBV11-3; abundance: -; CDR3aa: CASSFASSAPGDTQYF
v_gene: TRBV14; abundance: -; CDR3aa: CASSQYPEGALHF
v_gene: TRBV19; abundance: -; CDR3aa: CASSIIRSKNIQYF
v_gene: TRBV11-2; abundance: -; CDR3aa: CASSPGQGSTEAFF
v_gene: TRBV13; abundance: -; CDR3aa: CASSLGPVKEDRVVQPQHF
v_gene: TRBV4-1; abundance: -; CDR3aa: CASSQDGTGSEEQYF
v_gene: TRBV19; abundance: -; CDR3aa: CASSIKGRF
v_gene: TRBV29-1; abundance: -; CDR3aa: CSVVASGFTDTQYF
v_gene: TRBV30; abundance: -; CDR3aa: CAVEGTGKRPQHF
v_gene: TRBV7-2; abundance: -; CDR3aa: CASSLGKGDEQYF
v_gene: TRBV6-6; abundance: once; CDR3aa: CASSFGDYNEQFF
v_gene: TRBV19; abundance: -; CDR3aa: CASSSWLAGATDTQYF
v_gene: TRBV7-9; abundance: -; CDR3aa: CASSLGGVGGEKLFF
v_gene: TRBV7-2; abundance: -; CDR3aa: CASSLGTGSGTDTQYF
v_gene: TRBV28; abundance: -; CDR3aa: CASIGQPSNEKLFF
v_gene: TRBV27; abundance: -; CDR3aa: CASSPGLAGVHEQYF
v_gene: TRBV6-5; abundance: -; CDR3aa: CASTTGTYNEQFF
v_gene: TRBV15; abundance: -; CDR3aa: CATSRGQGTNYGYTF
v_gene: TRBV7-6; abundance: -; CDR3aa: CASSSWHSIQETQYF
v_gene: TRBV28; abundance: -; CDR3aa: CASSLIVQETQYF
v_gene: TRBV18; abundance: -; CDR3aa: CASSPPEAGSAYGYTF
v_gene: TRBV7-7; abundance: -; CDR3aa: CASSLASTETQYF
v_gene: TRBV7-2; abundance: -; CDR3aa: CASSIIAGAYEQYF
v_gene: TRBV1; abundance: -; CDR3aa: CTSSLSTSGDLRKQFF
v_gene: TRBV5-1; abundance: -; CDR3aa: CASTKGGADYGYTF
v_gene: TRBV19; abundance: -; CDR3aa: CASSPGQGRRIQYF
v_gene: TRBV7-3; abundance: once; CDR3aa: CASSLMPSAYNEQFF
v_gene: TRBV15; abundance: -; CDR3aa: CATSRGGQGYEQYF
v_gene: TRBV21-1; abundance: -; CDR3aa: CASSKFWDKSYEQYF
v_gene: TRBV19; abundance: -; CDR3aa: CASTSDRGKDQPQHF
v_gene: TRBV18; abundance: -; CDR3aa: CASSPPDRGIHQPQHF
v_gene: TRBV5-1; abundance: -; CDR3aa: CASSLGGGQGAYEQYF
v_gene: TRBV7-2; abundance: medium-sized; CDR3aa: CASSILAGASDNEQFF